The 11 T cell receptor beta chains below all came from one sample that was sequenced in a study of regulatory T cells in long-lasting Graves disease. The authors built TCR beta libraries using iRepertoire HTBI primers and Arm-PCR of CDR3 regions. TCRdb reanalysed the multiplex PCR reads using MiXCR and keeps one entry per CDR3 protein. Of some 420,000 distinct CDR3 sequences listed, under 25% are singletons. The sample's time point: persistent/refractory GD, antithyroid drugs over 5 years with positive TRAb. RNA from PBMCs was the source of the TCR library. The sequenced sample was peripheral blood mononuclear cells (PBMCs), obtained when the disease was refractory, from a patient treated with antithyroid drugs. All receptors come from a female donor with Graves disease.

This clonotype appeared a few times. The chain's CDR3 is CATSDPPVGELFF. The CDR3 DNA is TGTGCCACCAGTGACCCACCCGTTGGGGAGCTGTTTTTT. The chain recombines TRBV24-1 with TRBJ2-2, with no clear D. Germline V gene sequence: CDR1 KGHDR, CDR2 SFDVKD. V gave up 4 bases and J gave up 8 bases, with 10 bases separating them. The CDR3 is 13 residues long.

This clonotype was found many times. This chain connects TRBV15 to TRBJ2-5; D could derive from TRBD1 or TRBD2 (5 bases each). V dropped 1 base and J dropped 3 bases, with 9 bases sitting between them. The length of the CDR3 is 14 residues. The germline gives CDR1 LNHNV, CDR2 YYDKDF (reference sequence). CDR3 sequence reads: CATSRGDQKETQYF. Here the CDR3 DNA reads TGTGCCACCAGCAGAGGGGACCAGAAAGAGACCCAGTACTTC.

This clonotype was recorded many times. This chain connects TRBV28 to TRBJ1-2, with no clear D. The ends were cut back, 1 base at V and 2 bases at J, with 14 bases in the middle. CDR1 and CDR2 (germline): MDHEN, SYDVKM. The CDR3 has 16 residues. The CDR3 DNA is TGTGCCAGCAGTTTATTGGCAGGCGCTTGGAACTATGGCTACACCTTC. It specifies CASSLLAGAWNYGYTF.

This clonotype came up a few times. The chain is built from TRBV7-2 and TRBJ1-1; 7 positions agree with TRBD1. CDR3 length equals 14 residues. The germline V gene encodes CDR1 SGHTA and CDR2 FQGNSA. Trimming at V came to 5 bases and at J to 4 bases, leaving 7 bases not matched to a gene. The CDR3 DNA reads TGTGCCAGCAGCATTCGACAGGGATCCACTGAAGCTTTCTTT. Encoded protein: CASSIRQGSTEAFF.

The chain joins TRBV7-9 to TRBJ2-3; D is undetermined. Per the germline V gene, CDR1 is SEHNR and CDR2 is FQNEAQ (reference sequence). The CDR3 has 12 amino acids. Deletions cut 5 bases from V and 8 bases from J, with 11 bases between. CDR3 sequence: CASSPESRTQYF. The CDR3 DNA reads as TGTGCCAGCAGCCCGGAGTCGCGTACGCAGTATTTT. The full variable domain, rest sourced from reference TRBV7-9 and TRBJ2-3, is DTGVSQNPRHKITKRGQNVTFRCDPISEHNRLYWYRQTLGQGPEFLTYFQNEAQLEKSRLLSDRFSAERPKGSFSTLEIQRTEQGDSAMYLCASSPESRTQYFGPGTRLTVL.

Remarks on this clonotype: It is likely a read error: a sequence one base away is far more abundant. The chain is built from TRBV7-8 and TRBJ2-7; D remains unclear. Germline V CDR1 and CDR2: SGHVS, FQNEAQ. This CDR3 spans 13 amino acids. Trimming stripped 8 bases from V and 1 base from J, with 12 bases between. CDR3 in amino acids: CASALRKSYEQYF. CDR3 bases: TGTGCCAGCGCCCTGAGAAAATCCTACGAGCAGTACTTC.

Notes on this clonotype: It is likely a read error, because the conserved phenylalanine at the end of the CDR3 is missing. CDR3: CASSLDGYNSPLHL. In nucleotides, the CDR3 is TGTGCCAGCAGCTTAGACGGCTATAATTCACCCCTCCACCTT. This chain uses TRBV7-2 with TRBJ1-6; no clear D. The CDR3 spans 14 residues. With 1 base removed from V and 3 bases from J, the gap between germline ends came to 4 bases. Germline V lookup: CDR1 SGHTA, CDR2 FQGNSA.

This clonotype was counted a single time. V is TRBV29-1 and J is TRBJ2-3, with TRBD2 matching over 14 bases. CDR1 is SQVTM, CDR2 ANQGSEA, per germline. The J segment lost 3 bases and the V segment lost 7 bases, leaving 3 bases of the junction unmatched. The CDR3 runs 14 residues. The CDR3 is CSARTSGRTDTQYF. DNA of the CDR3: TGCAGCGCCCGGACTAGCGGGAGGACAGATACGCAGTATTTT.

This clonotype came up many times. J is TRBJ1-5 and V is TRBV20-1; 7 nucleotides align to TRBD1. Germline assignment: CDR1 DFQATT and CDR2 SNEGSKA (reference sequence). This CDR3 is 14 amino acids long. V was pared by 6 bases and J by 0 bases, with 5 bases of the junction left unmatched. CDR3 nucleotide sequence: TGCAGTGCGTCGGGACAGACTAGCAATCAGCCCCAGCATTTT. It yields the protein CSASGQTSNQPQHF.

This clonotype was detected many times. The chain couples TRBV30 to TRBJ2-5; D unclear. Germline values: CDR1 GTSNPN, CDR2 SVGIG (reference sequence). CDR3 length: 12 residues. V was trimmed by 1 base and J by 3 bases, leaving 6 bases between them. The CDR3 DNA reads as TGTGCCTGGAGTGGGGGAAAAGAGACCCAGTACTTC. It translates to CAWSGGKETQYF.

This clonotype occurred a few times. This chain uses TRBV9 with TRBJ1-2; D might be TRBD1 (5 bases). The CDR3 sequence is 15 residues long. The V end was cut by 3 bases, the J end by 8 bases, with 20 bases between. Germline assignment: CDR1 SGDLS and CDR2 YYNGEE. CDR3 in amino acids: CASSGPGRGLWGYTF. The DNA for the CDR3 is TGTGCCAGCAGCGGGCCGGGACGGGGTCTATGGGGCTACACCTTC.